This T cell receptor (beta chain) stems from a study of Tregs in tolerant kidney transplant recipients. The method was immunoSEQ multiplex PCR; TCRdb's version includes in-frame clones alone and lacks a portion of them. The sample has about 16,000 clones, about 61% seen once. In regard to this clone: The antigen is not known.

The receptor's source is a human donor in good health. Sample: Tregs from blood cultured with allogeneic cells.

In DNA, the CDR3 is TGCAGCGTTCTGTACTCCGGCAGCTCCTACGAGCAGTACTTC. Its translation is CSVLYSGSSYEQYF. V usage is TRBV29-1 and J usage is TRBJ2-7, with D unresolved. This CDR3 has 14 residues. Germline V gene sequence: CDR1 SQVTM, CDR2 ANQGSEA. V was trimmed by 5 bases and J by 0 bases, leaving 14 bases between them.